This TCR beta chain comes out of a study of cytomegalovirus exposure and HLA in healthy donors (dated by TCRdb to 2016 to 2017). For the wider study: According to an earlier analysis of 587 of the donors, 150 million to 200 million T cells yielded 117 million unique TCR beta sequences and around 280 Gb of sequence data. About 300 gigabases of sequencing data and tens of millions of unique TCR sequences were included in an early release covering several hundred HLA-typed donors. The genetic ancestry cluster associated with self-reported Caucasian donors included about 84% of the 300 to 400 genotyped donors. The study aimed to test whether cataloging public T cell receptors could reveal signatures of past pathogen exposure. Using immunosequencing, the study profiled T cell repertoires from around 670 subjects and related those repertoires to cytomegalovirus serostatus. A separate validation cohort of approximately 120 different subjects was used in addition to the roughly 670-subject first cohort. The study combined high-throughput TCR immunosequencing, statistical association of individual TCRs with disease status, and machine learning to predict cytomegalovirus infection status. In a later analysis, previously published TCR beta repertoires from 600 to 850 donors were re-analyzed and high-resolution HLA genotyping was added so that TCR occurrence patterns could be studied. The later analysis used no new phenotypic data to find candidate immune exposures, relying instead on TCR beta sequences and their occurrence across donors. To decide whether each TCR beta V gene segment behaved as functional or pseudogenic, an earlier analysis of several hundred of the donors relied on high-throughput TCR beta sequencing. Donor age, sex, ethnicity and CMV serostatus were collected together with the repertoire data. A later genetic analysis used genome-wide SNP genotypes for about 65% of the 666 donors, treating that subset as a discovery cohort. All discovery cohort repertoires had been generated using a single sequencing platform. HLA typing included class I and class II loci at four-digit resolution. Typing coverage varied by locus: roughly 629-640 donors for A, B, C, DRB1 and DQB1; about 520 for DQA1; approximately 610 for DPA1; roughly 470 for DPB1. Five DR-DQ haplotypes were handled as single units for association and clustering, since linkage in the cohort was strong. Among some 400 genotyped donors of the cohort, an average of about 240,000 unique TCR beta nucleotide sequences was sequenced per donor, of which about 19% were non-productive.

The cohort was made up of 500 to 850 healthy bone marrow donors. At the time of sampling, every cohort member was nominally healthy, though immune exposures that went unrecorded were likely present. The donor was CMV seropositive and belonged to the group of 250 to 300 seropositive cohort members. A peripheral blood sample was collected from each donor, and TCR beta sequencing was performed on peripheral blood mononuclear cells. The Qiagen DNeasy Blood Extraction Kit was used to extract genomic DNA from the blood cell samples. The investigation overall reported the following: In a later analysis, most CMV-associated TCR beta chains were found to appear HLA-restricted, with HLA associations seemingly driven largely by CMV exposure. Because counts were too low, some 16 rarely observed V segments, including chromosome 9 orphons, were excluded from the earlier analysis of 587 of the donors. When HLA alleles, especially DR and DQ, strongly co-occurred, attributing TCR associations to individual alleles was difficult. In an earlier analysis of 450 to 750 of the donors, most TCR beta V segments appeared in productive rearrangements about 87% or about 30% of the time, broadly matching IMGT annotations. In this cohort, only TCR beta chains were sequenced, and detectable features were limited by the absence of alpha or paired-chain data. Roughly uniform sequencing depth across donors was assumed in presence/absence analyses, although this assumption may not hold. Because HLA typing was missing for some donors at each locus, association tests included only the typed subset. A further reported finding was that TCR beta sequences accurately predicted the HLA-A and HLA-B alleles for most subjects in the first cohort. Across donors, most TCR sequences were observed very rarely, whereas some public TCRs were present in many individuals. Immune exposure information for the cohort was limited to CMV serostatus. Linkage disequilibrium might explain the correlated functional status among segregating V segments, but an unknown experimental factor could not be excluded. An association between a missense DCLRE1C variant and V-gene and J-gene trimming of TCR beta chains was found in a later genetic analysis and replicated in an independent cohort. The authors suggested that the approach could potentially be generalized to other disease states and immunological phenotypes. Some IMGT-functional V segments, including TRBV6-2 and TRBV6-3, could not be distinguished by the 87-base-pair reads and were therefore excluded. According to a later analysis, TCR association rates differed among HLA loci, with DRB1 alleles showing the most associated TCRs and HLA-C alleles showing the fewest. In a later analysis, several top co-occurrence clusters were reported to appear linked to parvovirus B19, influenza, CMV and Epstein-Barr virus. A later analysis associated 15,000 to 20,000 TCR beta sequences with specific HLA alleles at a false discovery rate of 0.05. The sequencing pipeline was judged likely to have produced a cluster of highly shared sequence variants as a technical artifact. A few of the identified cytomegalovirus-associated TCR beta chains were confirmed in vitro to be specific for cytomegalovirus antigens. In a later analysis, HLA-associated TCR beta chains showed more clonal expansion and lower generation probabilities than non-associated chains that were equally common. The study listed over 150 TCR beta chains as associated with cytomegalovirus. The classifier was reported to diagnose cytomegalovirus status with high specificity and sensitivity in both the original cohort and the validation cohort. In a later genetic analysis, fewer N-insertions in productive TCRs were reported among donors in an Asian-associated ancestry cluster than the roughly 700-donor mean.

Libraries came from the immunoSEQ multiplex PCR assay. The multiplex PCR relied on a mix of 60 forward primers for TCR Vbeta segments and 13 reverse primers for TCR Jbeta segments. Amplification of the CDR3 region of rearranged TCR beta genes was performed with a multiplex PCR assay on genomic DNA. On the Illumina HiSeq System, the amplified TCR beta libraries were sequenced as 87-base-pair reads. Per the authors' processing: A later analysis tallied roughly 76 million unique TCR beta chains across the 650 to 750 repertoires, and around 9.9 million of those chains were shared by two or more donors. A nearest-neighbor algorithm error-corrected the raw reads and collapsed the reads into unique sequences, merging closely related sequences to remove PCR and sequencing errors. V, D and J gene segments were assigned by aligning CDR3 sequences to IMGT reference sequences. For a sequence to be retained, at least a six-nucleotide match to both a V gene segment and a J gene segment was required. A rearrangement counted as productive if the CDR3 had no stop codons and remained in frame with V and J, and every other rearrangement counted as non-productive. Following IMGT convention, CDR3 was defined as the stretch from the second conserved V-encoded cysteine to the conserved J-encoded phenylalanine. Sequences without an unambiguous match to a single V gene segment were excluded from the earlier analysis of several hundred of the donors. An earlier analysis of 500 to 700 of the donors classified V segments as functional when productive rearrangements were above 56.7% and as segregating when the standard deviation between donors was above 5%. A statistical classification framework was developed to diagnose cytomegalovirus status using the catalog of TCR beta chain sequences. In a later analysis, TCR nucleotide sequences were compared against IMGT/GENE-DB human TR gene sequences so that V and J genes could be assigned. Using the TCRdist pipeline, a later analysis assigned CDR3 sequences along with most-parsimonious VDJ recombination scenarios. A later analysis defined each TCR beta chain by its CDR3 amino acid sequence plus V-gene family, and excluded reads lacking a unique V-gene family. A later analysis removed 550 to 700 highly shared, low-generation-probability nucleotide sequences to deal with suspected cross-contamination and a sequencing artifact. A later analysis calculated a clonal expansion index for each public chain from normalized within-repertoire ranks of inferred template counts. In a later analysis, generation probabilities were computed with a VDJ recombination model fitted to out-of-frame rearrangements, and the resulting probabilities were checked against IGoR. Hypergeometric tests were used in a later analysis to score TCR-TCR, TCR-HLA and TCR-CMV co-occurrence, with a repertoire-size bias correction applied to the TCR pairs. In a later analysis, false discovery rates were estimated by permuting HLA or CMV assignments 20 times. A later analysis grouped co-occurring TCRs with DBSCAN, adding TCRdist sequence similarity when clustering within HLA-allele-positive subsets. Repertoires with fewer than 30,000 or more than 120,000 public chains, plus five repertoires with anomalous nucleotide sharing, were excluded from co-occurrence clustering. TCRdb stores this immuneACCESS table with in-frame sequences only. Part of the clones is absent; in the studies checked, under half of the shortfall reflects unresolved V genes, and no reason is known for the rest. V and J calls and clone size are those listed in that table; D and trimming were worked out from the DNA. Across this sample there are nearly 300,000 clones, with 75% to 90% seen only once. The ten largest clonotypes hold 3.5% to 4% of the sample.

A remark on this clone: This clone's antigen is unknown. Base-call qualities are not available, and no considerably larger clone is one nucleotide away.

CDR1 and CDR2, looked up from the germline V gene (reference sequence), are MNHEY and SMNVEV. V has 2 bases trimmed and J has 4 bases trimmed; junction bases matching no gene number 12. The CDR3 runs 18 residues from the cysteine to the phenylalanine. Only the CDR3 region is kept as DNA, spanning 54 bases read in frame from base 1. This receptor was obtained from a man aged 35-49 years in good health and CMV-seropositive. Source material: PBMCs. The V gene is TRBV27 and the J gene is TRBJ1-4; the central 8 bases match TRBD1. CDR3 protein: CASSLRGGTGNDNEKLFF. The nucleotide sequence is given as TGTGCCAGCAGTTTAAGGGGTGGGACAGGAAACGATAATGAAAAACTGTTTTTT.